A single sample gave rise to the 29 T cell receptor beta chains below, sequenced in a study of cytomegalovirus exposure and HLA in healthy donors. A multiplex PCR was run with 60 Vbeta primers and 13 Jbeta primers. The repertoire was sequenced with immunoSEQ multiplex PCR; TCRdb's copy has only in-frame clones and lacks some. The table includes approximately 180,000 clones, just under 85% detected once. Material: PBMCs. These receptors all come from a girl aged 10-17 years in good health and CMV-seropositive.

This sequence joins TRBV10-3 and TRBJ1-2, with D perhaps matching TRBD1 (6 bases). This CDR3 has 15 residues. The germline V and J ends were trimmed by 4 bases and 6 bases, with 18 bases remaining between them. Germline lookup yields CDR1 ENHRY and CDR2 SYGVKD. The CDR3 is CAISGVNRGTDGYTF. As DNA, the CDR3 is TGTGCCATCAGTGGGGTTAATAGGGGGACGGATGGCTACACCTTC.

The chain uses TRBV7-9 and TRBJ2-1, with D possibly matching TRBD1 (7 bases). The V end was cut by 3 bases, the J end by 6 bases, with 15 bases between. The germline CDR1 and CDR2 sequences are SEHNR and FQNEAQ (reference sequence). The CDR3 has 15 residues. CDR3 nucleotides: TGTGCCAGCAGCTTGGTAGCAGGGGGGCTCAATGAGCAGTTCTTC. Protein sequence: CASSLVAGGLNEQFF.

This rearrangement joins TRBV7-9 to TRBJ1-5; D gene unclear. V lost 5 bases and J 2 bases, leaving 4 bases between the germline ends. This CDR3 region has 12 residues. Germline V gives CDR1 SEHNR, CDR2 FQNEAQ (reference sequence). CDR3 coding DNA: TGTGCCAGCAGCGAGGGCAATCAGCCCCAGCATTTT. The encoded protein is CASSEGNQPQHF.

The genes are TRBV19 and TRBJ1-2; 9 bases agree with TRBD1. From germline, CDR1 is LNHDA and CDR2 SQIVND (reference sequence). V trimming: 6 bases; J trimming: 5 bases; junction bases outside the gene matches: 7. CDR3 length: 14 amino acids. The CDR3 nucleotides read TGTGCCAGTAGAAACCTGACAGGGGGTTATGGCTACACCTTC. It translates to CASRNLTGGYGYTF.

The rearrangement uses TRBV12-5 and TRBJ1-1, with 9 bases that match TRBD1. Looked up from germline, CDR1 is LGHNT and CDR2 is FRNRAP. Losses at the gene ends were 5 bases for V and 8 bases for J; bases not matched to a gene: 21. There are 18 residues in the CDR3. The CDR3 coding sequence is TGTGCTAGTGGTGCCAACCTCCGGGACAGGGTACTGAAAAAAGAAGCTTTCTTT. It codes for CASGANLRDRVLKKEAFF.

The CDR3 bases are TGCGCCAGCAGCCCGGGGCAGGGGTACACAGATACGCAGTATTTT. Translating it yields CASSPGQGYTDTQYF. The chain combines TRBV5-1 with TRBJ2-3, with D perhaps matching TRBD1 (6 bases). V lost 4 bases to trimming and J lost 2 bases, with 14 bases between them. CDR3 length equals 15 residues. Germline lookup yields CDR1 SGHRS and CDR2 YFSETQ.

The chain uses TRBV6-6 and TRBJ2-7; D is ambiguous. Germline CDR1 is MNHNY and CDR2 is SVGAGI (reference sequence). Trimming cost V 5 bases and J 1 base, with 3 bases left between them. The length of the CDR3 is 11 residues. CDR3 region: CASSQSYEQYF. The CDR3, as DNA: TGTGCCAGCAGTCAATCCTACGAGCAGTACTTC.

The J gene is TRBJ2-7, the V gene TRBV12-5; 7 bases are shared with TRBD1. Germline V gene data show CDR1 as LGHNT and CDR2 as FRNRAP. V gave up 1 base and J gave up 2 bases; unmatched junction bases: 2. This CDR3 is 14 amino acids long. This CDR3 reads CASGLERGPYEQYF. The CDR3 nucleotides are TGTGCTAGTGGTTTGGAGAGGGGGCCCTACGAGCAGTACTTC.

The rearrangement uses TRBV6-5 and TRBJ2-5; D is perhaps TRBD1 (5 bases). The DNA end lines up better with TRBJ2-7; the J call may be wrong. The CDR3 runs 13 residues. Germline lookup yields CDR1 MNHEY and CDR2 SVGAGI. The CDR3 reads CASRRLGHYEQYF. The CDR3 nucleotides are TGTGCCAGCAGGAGGTTGGGGCACTACGAGCAGTACTTC.

The gene calls are TRBV7-9 and TRBJ2-6; D remains ambiguous. This CDR3 has 12 residues. Germline loops: CDR1 SEHNR, CDR2 FQNEAQ (reference sequence). With 11 bases removed from V and 4 bases from J, the gap between germline ends came to 9 bases. CDR3 protein: CAGRTGANVLTF. The CDR3 DNA sequence: TGTGCCGGTAGAACGGGGGCCAACGTCCTGACTTTC.

This chain uses TRBV10-1 with TRBJ1-1; D possibly corresponds to TRBD1 (5 bases). There are 14 residues in the CDR3. V was trimmed by 4 bases and J by 5 bases, leaving 14 bases between them. CDR1 and CDR2 (germline): WNHNN, SYGVQD (reference sequence). CDR3 sequence (DNA): TGCGCCAGCAGTGCTTGGGTCGGGGGGACTGAAGCTTTCTTT. This gives the protein CASSAWVGGTEAFF.

The chain employs TRBV10-1 and TRBJ1-4, with D perhaps TRBD1 (5 bases). This CDR3 comprises 16 residues. Germline assignment: CDR1 WNHNN and CDR2 SYGVQD (reference sequence). V lost 2 bases and J 6 bases, leaving 16 bases between the germline ends. The CDR3 is CASSEVRGSLYEKLFF. Here the CDR3 DNA reads TGCGCCAGCAGTGAGGTTAGGGGAAGCTTGTATGAAAAACTGTTTTTT.

The chain carries TRBV4-1 and TRBJ1-1; unclear D gene. The CDR3 contains 16 residues. The germline V gene encodes CDR1 MGHRA and CDR2 YSYEKL. V gave up 2 bases and J gave up 4 bases, with 17 bases separating them. The CDR3 loop is CASSQFPRVVSTEAFF. CDR3 DNA sequence: TGCGCCAGCAGCCAATTTCCTCGGGTTGTAAGCACTGAAGCTTTCTTT.

This clone was detected a few times. The chain recombines TRBV19 with TRBJ2-5; D perhaps matches TRBD1 (6 bases). Germline V gene sequence: CDR1 LNHDA, CDR2 SQIVND (reference sequence). The CDR3 length is 17 residues. The V gene lost 5 bases and the J gene lost 1 base, with 20 bases spanning the gap. The CDR3, as DNA: TGTGCCAGTAGTTCATCATATTACAGGGAGTCCCAAGAGACCCAGTACTTC. Protein sequence: CASSSSYYRESQETQYF.

In its sample, this clone was seen a few times. The J gene is TRBJ2-5, the V gene TRBV2, with D unclear. The CDR3 totals 15 residues. Trimming removed 9 bases from V and 4 bases from J, with 21 bases in between. CDR1 is SNHLY, CDR2 FYNNEI, per germline. CDR3 residues: CARRHPSVVVETQYF. CDR3 nucleotide sequence: TGTGCCAGACGCCACCCCAGCGTAGTCGTAGAGACCCAGTACTTC.

The genes are TRBV6-1 and TRBJ2-5; D perhaps matches TRBD2 (5 bases). The CDR3 consists of 14 residues. CDR1 MNHNS and CDR2 SASEGT come from the germline V gene. Deletions cut 5 bases from V and 4 bases from J, with 14 bases between. The DNA of the CDR3 is TGTGCCAGCAGTCGCCCCGGTGGAGGAGAGACCCAGTACTTC. Translated: CASSRPGGGETQYF.

The chain is built from TRBV5-4 and TRBJ1-4; 9 positions match TRBD1. The CDR3 has 15 residues. The V gene end was trimmed by 3 bases and the J gene end by 7 bases; junction bases not matched to a gene: 7. The germline V gene encodes CDR1 SGHNT and CDR2 YYREEE (reference sequence). The CDR3 spells CASSSRGQGREKLFF. The CDR3 DNA reads as TGTGCCAGCAGCTCCCGGGGACAGGGCCGTGAAAAACTGTTTTTT.

This clone was found a few times. J is TRBJ1-1 and V is TRBV5-1, with D possibly being TRBD1 (6 bases). V lost 5 bases and J lost 0, with 11 bases in between. This CDR3 has 14 residues. The germline gives CDR1 SGHRS, CDR2 YFSETQ. The CDR3 nucleotides read TGCGCCAGCAGTTATCGGACAGTGAACACTGAAGCTTTCTTT. Translating gives CASSYRTVNTEAFF.

V and J are TRBV7-2 and TRBJ1-2; D gene uncertain. Germline-derived CDR1 and CDR2 are SGHTA and FQGNSA. Trimming took off 10 bases at V and 11 bases at J, with 11 bases between the two ends. The CDR3 consists of 9 residues. This CDR3 is CANSLGYTF. The CDR3 DNA is TGTGCCAACTCACTCGGGTACACCTTC. Using reference TRBV7-2 and TRBJ1-2 for the parts outside the CDR3, the full variable domain is GAGVSQSPSNKVTEKGKDVELRCDPISGHTALYWYRQSLGQGLEFLIYFQGNSAPDKSGLPSDRFSAERTGGSVSTLTIQRTQQEDSAVYLCANSLGYTFGSGTRLTVV.

V and J are TRBV6-6 and TRBJ1-5; 7 nucleotides align to TRBD1. The V gene end was trimmed by 2 bases and the J gene end by 7 bases; junction bases not matched to a gene: 5. CDR1 and CDR2 from the germline V gene are MNHNY and SVGAGI (reference sequence). The CDR3 covers 14 residues. The CDR3 bases are TGTGCCAGCAGTTACCCGGGACAGAGGCAGCCCCAGCATTTT. Translation gives CASSYPGQRQPQHF.

The chain uses TRBV7-2 and TRBJ2-3; no clear D gene. Germline CDR1 SGHTA, CDR2 FQGNSA. This CDR3 spans 17 amino acids. The V end was cut by 4 bases, the J end by 4 bases, with 21 bases between. For the CDR3, the DNA is TGTGCCAGCAGCTCCTCCATCCAAAGGAAGAGCGCAGATACGCAGTATTTT. Amino acid sequence: CASSSSIQRKSADTQYF.

The chain uses TRBV15 and TRBJ1-2, with a possible D match to TRBD1 (5 bases). The CDR3 extends over 14 amino acids. Trimming took 5 bases from V and 4 from J, leaving 14 bases between them. CDR1 is LNHNV, CDR2 YYDKDF, per germline (reference sequence). CDR3 protein: CATSGGSGVYGYTF. The DNA of the CDR3 is TGTGCCACCAGCGGGGGGAGTGGGGTCTATGGCTACACCTTC.

A few counts support this clone. This chain links TRBV2 with TRBJ2-2; TRBD1 agrees at 7 bases. Germline V gene data show CDR1 as SNHLY and CDR2 as FYNNEI. This CDR3 contains 15 residues. The J segment lost 5 bases and the V segment lost 10 bases, leaving 13 bases of the junction unmatched. CDR3 sequence: CATNPGTVITGELFF. The CDR3 nucleotides read TGTGCCACCAATCCCGGGACAGTTATTACCGGGGAGCTGTTTTTT.

This clone has only one observation. This chain uses TRBV5-1 with TRBJ2-7, with a possible D match to TRBD2 (6 bases). V lost 4 bases and J 2 bases, leaving 13 bases between the germline ends. This CDR3 is 14 amino acids long. Per the germline V gene, CDR1 is SGHRS and CDR2 is YFSETQ. The CDR3 here is CASSAGTGTYEQYF. CDR3 sequence (DNA): TGCGCCAGCAGCGCCGGGACTGGCACCTACGAGCAGTACTTC.

This clone was found once. The V call is TRBV7-8, the J call TRBJ2-1; D unclear. CDR3 length: 12 amino acids. V dropped 7 bases and J dropped 6 bases, with 10 bases sitting between them. Germline V gene lookup returns CDR1 SGHVS and CDR2 FQNEAQ. CDR3 region: CASIAEPNEQFF. The DNA for the CDR3 is TGTGCCAGCATCGCGGAACCCAATGAGCAGTTCTTC.

The chain joins TRBV2 to TRBJ1-4; D is possibly TRBD1 (5 bases). Trimming left V 6 bases short and J 8 bases short, with 13 bases between. CDR3 length: 13 residues. CDR1 is SNHLY, CDR2 FYNNEI, per germline. Written as DNA, the CDR3 is TGTGCCAGCAGGGGGGGGGTTTACGAAAAACTGTTTTTT. This translates into CASRGGVYEKLFF.

The V call is TRBV11-2, the J call TRBJ1-2; a weak D match, TRBD1 (6 bases). Trimming shortened V by 1 base and J by 0 bases, and 9 bases separated the two germline ends. The CDR3 covers 15 residues. From germline, CDR1 is SGHAT and CDR2 FQNNGV. In DNA form, the CDR3 reads TGTGCCAGCAGCTTAGGGGACATCCCTAACTATGGCTACACCTTC. Its translation is CASSLGDIPNYGYTF.

The J gene is TRBJ2-1, the V gene TRBV11-3, with 9 bases that match TRBD1. J lost 2 bases, V lost 4 bases, and 3 bases had no gene match. The length of the CDR3 is 15 residues. Germline CDR1 and CDR2: SGHNT and YENEEA. CDR3 DNA: TGTGCCAGCAGCTCACAGGGGGCCACCTACAATGAGCAGTTCTTC. Amino acid sequence: CASSSQGATYNEQFF.

The chain has TRBV5-8 and TRBJ1-4; 7 bases are shared with TRBD1. The CDR3 runs to 18 residues. Unmatched junction bases numbered 19, after V lost 4 bases and J lost 7 bases. Germline lookup yields CDR1 SGHTS and CDR2 YDEGEE. CDR3 sequence reads: CASSPPERSQGLSEKLFF. The CDR3 nucleotides are TGTGCCAGCAGCCCCCCGGAACGCTCACAGGGGTTGTCTGAAAAACTGTTTTTT. Full variable domain (outside the CDR3, taken from reference TRBV5-8 and TRBJ1-4): EAGVTQSPTHLIKTRGQQATLRCSPISGHTSVYWYQQALGLGLQFLLWYDEGEERNRGNFPPRFSGRQFPNYSSELNVNALELEDSALYLCASSPPERSQGLSEKLFFGSGTQLSVL.